These T cell receptor beta chains were read from a single sample in a study of T cells after yellow fever vaccination. Each CDR3 protein is one row after TCRdb ran MiXCR on the 5' RACE reads. This table holds fewer than 400,000 distinct CDR3 sequences, roughly 10% found once. The material sequenced was CD4+ T cells sorted from PBMCs, taken 45 days after the yellow fever booster vaccination. Receptor source: a man aged 18 to 30 who received the YFV17D yellow fever vaccine. The CDR3 runs from the conserved cysteine through the conserved F or W. A D gene is named only where the DNA matches it firmly. Expanded clones get a size class; other rows say once, few or many, or leave the size out.

length | J | D | V | size | DNA | CDR3
14 | TRBJ2-3 | TRBD1 | TRBV24-1 | - | TGTGCCACCAGTGAATCGACAGGGTGGGGTACGCAGTATTTT | CATSESTGWGTQYF
15 | TRBJ1-2 | - | TRBV7-9 | few | TGTGCCAGCAGCTTATCAGAAGGGCCTAACTATGGCTACACCTTC | CASSLSEGPNYGYTF
15 | TRBJ2-7 | TRBD2 | TRBV6-2/TRBV6-3 | - | TGTGCCAGCAGTTACTCGGGCGGACTAGCGGGGGAGGCGTACTTC | CASSYSGGLAGEAYF
12 | TRBJ1-2 | - | TRBV30 | - | TGTGCCTGGGCCTTAGGGAACTATGGCTACACCTTC | CAWALGNYGYTF
11 | TRBJ2-1 | - | TRBV7-2 | many | TGTGCCAGCAGATCTCAGAATGAGCAGTTCTTC | CASRSQNEQFF
14 | TRBJ2-3 | - | TRBV7-3 | - | TGTGCCAGCAGCTTTTATTCAGGCACAGATACGCAGTATTTT | CASSFYSGTDTQYF
14 | TRBJ2-1 | - | TRBV7-2 | - | TGTGCCAGCAGCTTAGTCGGAGGGGACAATGAGCAGTTCTTC | CASSLVGGDNEQFF
14 | TRBJ2-3 | - | TRBV6-6 | - | TGTGCCAGCAACCCGGGGCACCTTAGGGGGACGCAGTATTTT | CASNPGHLRGTQYF
13 | TRBJ2-5 | - | TRBV11-2 | few | TGTGCCAGCAGCGAGGGGCGGCAAGAGACCCAGTACTTC | CASSEGRQETQYF
15 | TRBJ1-2 | - | TRBV4-1 | - | TGCGCCAGCAGCCAAGGGGGCCCAGGATTTTATGGCTACACCTTC | CASSQGGPGFYGYTF
19 | TRBJ2-3 | TRBD2 | TRBV4-2 | - | TGTGCCAGCAGCCAAGATCTCAGACTAGCGGGGGGGACGACAGATACGCAGTATTTT | CASSQDLRLAGGTTDTQYF
14 | TRBJ1-5 | - | TRBV7-9 | - | TGTGCCAGCAGCGACCGGGACATCAATCAGCCCCAGCATTTT | CASSDRDINQPQHF
14 | TRBJ1-3 | - | TRBV5-1 | - | TGCGCCAGCAGCGCGCAGGGGTATGGAAACACCATATATTTT | CASSAQGYGNTIYF
15 | TRBJ2-3 | - | TRBV5-1 | - | TGCGCCAGCAGCGCTGGACTATCCGGCACAGATACGCAGTATTTT | CASSAGLSGTDTQYF
16 | TRBJ2-5 | TRBD1 | TRBV5-6 | - | TGTGCCAGCAGCTTGGGCACAGGGGGCGGACCTGAGACCCAGTACTTC | CASSLGTGGGPETQYF
14 | TRBJ2-5 | TRBD1 | TRBV2 | - | TGTGCCAGCAGTGAAGTCACAGGGGCAGAGACCCAGTACTTC | CASSEVTGAETQYF
17 | TRBJ1-1 | TRBD1 | TRBV5-1 | - | TGCGCCAGCAGCTTGGAGGGACAGGGTTTCCCGGGCACTGAAGCTTTCTTT | CASSLEGQGFPGTEAFF
15 | TRBJ2-5 | - | TRBV20-1 | few | TGCAGTGCTAGTCTCTCCGGCCGGTTAAGGGAGACCCAGTACTTC | CSASLSGRLRETQYF
18 | TRBJ2-3 | - | TRBV6-2/TRBV6-3 | - | TGTGCCAGCCGGGTACGGGCAGGGCGCGACGCAGGACCAGATACGCAGTATTTT | CASRVRAGRDAGPDTQYF
14 | TRBJ2-5 | - | TRBV5-4 | many | TGTGCCAGCAGCTTGGGCAGAGCCCAAGAGACCCAGTACTTC | CASSLGRAQETQYF
13 | TRBJ2-7 | TRBD1 | TRBV9 | - | TGTGCCAGCAGCGAGCAGACAGGGGCCGAGCAGTACTTC | CASSEQTGAEQYF
15 | TRBJ1-1 | - | TRBV2 | - | TGTGCCAGCAGTGAACTGTCCAGCTTGTTATCTGAAGCTTTCTTT | CASSELSSLLSEAFF
15 | TRBJ1-6 | - | TRBV7-2 | few | TGTGCCAGCAGCTTAGTGGGGGGGCTCGGTTCACCCCTCCACTTT | CASSLVGGLGSPLHF
14 | TRBJ2-5 | - | TRBV4-1 | many | TGCGCCAGCAGCCAAGGGGGGGCAGGGGAGACCCAGTACTTC | CASSQGGAGETQYF
15 | TRBJ2-6 | - | TRBV6-5 | few | TGTGCCAGCAGGCCTGGGGGCGGCGGGGCCAACGTCCTGACTTTC | CASRPGGGGANVLTF
15 | TRBJ1-5 | - | TRBV6-1 | - | TGTGCCAGCAGTGAAGGGTGGTATAGCAATCAGCCCCAGCATTTT | CASSEGWYSNQPQHF
16 | TRBJ1-5 | - | TRBV19 | - | TGTGCCAGTAGTATAGATAAGTTCTCAGGAGCACAGCCCCAGCATTTT | CASSIDKFSGAQPQHF
14 | TRBJ1-5 | - | TRBV12-3/TRBV12-4 | few | TGTGCCAGCAGTTTTCCCCAGGGGAATCAGCCCCAGCATTTT | CASSFPQGNQPQHF
18 | TRBJ2-3 | - | TRBV24-1 | - | TGTGCCACCAGTGACCCCAAGGGGACGAAAACTAGCACAGATACGCAGTATTTT | CATSDPKGTKTSTDTQYF
13 | TRBJ1-1 | TRBD1 | TRBV7-9 | many | TGTGCCAGCAGTTCCGGGACAGGGGGCGTTCCTTTCTTT | CASSSGTGGVPFF
16 | TRBJ2-1 | - | TRBV27 | - | TGTGCCAGCAGTTCCCCGGGGCAGGGTTGGTACAATGGGCAGTTCTTC | CASSSPGQGWYNGQFF
14 | TRBJ1-4 | - | TRBV27 | - | TGTGCCAGCAGCGGGGGGACATATAATGAAAAACTGTTTTTT | CASSGGTYNEKLFF
14 | TRBJ2-3 | - | TRBV7-3 | many | TGTGCCAGCAGCTTAAGATCCGTTGGAGATACGCAGTATTTT | CASSLRSVGDTQYF
13 | TRBJ1-1 | - | TRBV2 | few | TGTGCCAGCAGTCTTACAACTCAGGGTGGAGCTTTCTTT | CASSLTTQGGAFF
12 | TRBJ2-7 | TRBD1 | TRBV6-5 | - | TGTGCCAGCGGGGACAGGGTTAGGGAGCAGTACTTC | CASGDRVREQYF
14 | TRBJ1-2 | TRBD1 | TRBV6-6 | - | TGTGCCAGCAGCCCGGGACAGGGAACGGGTGGCTACACCTTC | CASSPGQGTGGYTF
15 | TRBJ2-1 | TRBD2 | TRBV7-3 | few | TGTGCCAGCAGCCTCGGACTAGCGGGGTTGGGGGAGCAGTTCTTC | CASSLGLAGLGEQFF
13 | TRBJ1-1 | - | TRBV5-1 | - | TGCGCCAGCAGCTTGTGGGTGAACACTGAAGCTTTCTTT | CASSLWVNTEAFF
14 | TRBJ1-5 | TRBD1 | TRBV2 | few | TGTGCCAGCAGTGATGTGGGACAGGATCAGCCCCAGCATTTT | CASSDVGQDQPQHF
16 | TRBJ2-1 | TRBD1 | TRBV28 | - | TGTGCCAGCAGTTCCGACAGGGATGGGGCTTGGAATGAGCAGTTCTTC | CASSSDRDGAWNEQFF
16 | TRBJ2-3 | TRBD1 | TRBV9 | - | TGTGCCAGCAGCGTAGCGGGGACAGCGAGGACAGATACGCAGTATTTT | CASSVAGTARTDTQYF
13 | TRBJ1-2 | - | TRBV3-1 | few | TGTGCCAGCAGCCTCTTACAGGGCTCTGGCTACACCTTC | CASSLLQGSGYTF
17 | TRBJ1-2 | TRBD1 | TRBV6-2/TRBV6-3 | - | TGTGCCAGCAGCCCATTGTCCGAGACAGGGGTGGAATATGGCTACACCTTC | CASSPLSETGVEYGYTF
13 | TRBJ1-1 | - | TRBV7-8 | few | TGTGCCAGCAGCTCAGCACAGGGCCCTGAAGCTTTCTTT | CASSSAQGPEAFF
15 | TRBJ2-3 | - | TRBV5-1 | few | TGCGCCAGCAGCAGAATGACCGCGAGCACAGATACGCAGTATTTT | CASSRMTASTDTQYF
14 | TRBJ2-3 | - | TRBV14 | many | TGTGCCAGCAGCCAATCAGGGGCCGCAGATACGCAGTATTTT | CASSQSGAADTQYF
17 | TRBJ2-6 | - | TRBV5-4 | - | TGTGCCAGCAGCTCGGACGGGCCCAGCTCTGGGGCCAACGTCCTGACTTTC | CASSSDGPSSGANVLTF
14 | TRBJ1-1 | TRBD1 | TRBV7-9 | few | TGTGCCAGCACCTTGCCCAGGGACAGAAGTGAAGCTTTCTTT | CASTLPRDRSEAFF
16 | TRBJ2-1 | TRBD1 | TRBV4-1 | many | TGCGCCAGCAGCGGAGAGACAGGGGGCCTGGGAAATGAGCAGTTCTTC | CASSGETGGLGNEQFF
14 | TRBJ2-3 | - | TRBV5-5 | many | TGTGCCAGCAGCTTGGCCGTCGCCACAGATACGCAGTATTTT | CASSLAVATDTQYF
15 | TRBJ1-5 | - | TRBV12-3/TRBV12-4 | few | TGTGCCAGCAGTTCCCGAGACAGGTCGGGTCAGCCCCAGCATTTT | CASSSRDRSGQPQHF
12 | TRBJ2-5 | - | TRBV2 | - | TGTGCCGAGAGGGGCGCCGGAGAGACCCAGTACTTC | CAERGAGETQYF
16 | TRBJ1-1 | TRBD1 | TRBV18 | few | TGTGCCAGCTCCCGGGGACAGGCGACCATGAACACTGAAGCTTTCTTT | CASSRGQATMNTEAFF
14 | TRBJ1-1 | - | TRBV20-1 | few | TGCAGTGCTAGTAAGCTGAACTCGTTCACTGAAGCTTTCTTT | CSASKLNSFTEAFF
16 | TRBJ2-5 | TRBD1 | TRBV6-6 | few | TGTGCCAGCAGATACCCAGGACAGGAAGGGACGGAGACCCAGTACTTC | CASRYPGQEGTETQYF
11 | TRBJ2-5 | - | TRBV3-1 | - | TGTGCCACTAAAGGGGAGGAGACCCAGTACTTC | CATKGEETQYF
15 | TRBJ1-6 | - | TRBV5-6 | - | TGTGCCAGCAGCTTGATGGACCGGGGGAATTCACCCCTCCACTTT | CASSLMDRGNSPLHF
14 | TRBJ2-3 | - | TRBV7-3 | many | TGTGCCAGCAGATCAGGGGTTAGCACAGATACGCAGTATTTT | CASRSGVSTDTQYF
16 | TRBJ2-3 | - | TRBV5-5 | many | TGTGCCAGCAGCTTGAATGGTTTCGTGAGCACAGATACGCAGTATTTT | CASSLNGFVSTDTQYF
13 | TRBJ2-3 | TRBD2 | TRBV20-1 | few | TGCAGTGTCTTCGGGGGGGCTGGGGATACGCAGTATTTT | CSVFGGAGDTQYF